Presented here are 23 T cell receptor beta chains from one specimen sequenced in a study of blood T cell repertoires in COVID-19. Produced via immunoSEQ multiplex PCR; TCRdb's table is partial and in-frame only. The sample lists over 150,000 clones; roughly 76% were seen once. Specimen: peripheral blood. Receptor source: a woman of 80 years or more with COVID-19, enrolled during active disease.

This clone appeared a single time. The chain recombines TRBV3-1 (or the pseudogene TRBV3-2) with TRBJ1-1; 10 bases align to TRBD1. Trimming removed 8 bases from V and 0 bases from J; junction bases left unmatched: 18. The CDR3 runs 19 residues. CDR1 is LGHDT, CDR2 YNNKEL, per germline (reference sequence). The CDR3 protein is CASHSGTGAARAMNTEAFF. The CDR3 DNA follows: TGTGCCAGCCACTCCGGGACAGGGGCCGCCCGAGCCATGAACACTGAAGCTTTCTTT.

This clone was detected only once. The rearrangement links TRBV19 to TRBJ1-2; 9 nucleotides line up with TRBD1. Germline trimming cut 5 bases from V and 4 bases from J; bases unmatched to any gene: 11. Per germline, CDR1 LNHDA and CDR2 SQIVND (reference sequence). The CDR3 runs to 16 residues. The DNA of the CDR3 is TGTGCCAGTAGTTTTCGACCGGGACAGGGTTCCTATGGCTACACCTTC. This codes for CASSFRPGQGSYGYTF. The entire variable domain, with the rest obtained from reference TRBV19 and TRBJ1-2, is as follows: DGGITQSPKYLFRKEGQNVTLSCEQNLNHDAMYWYRQDPGQGLRLIYYSQIVNDFQKGDIAEGYSVSREKKESFPLTVTSAQKNPTAFYLCASSFRPGQGSYGYTFGSGTRLTVV.

Only a few counts were recorded for this clone. The chain uses TRBV3-1 (or the pseudogene TRBV3-2) and TRBJ1-2; a weak D match, TRBD1 (6 bases). Trimming removed 4 bases from V and 8 bases from J, with 8 bases in between. The CDR3 contains 11 residues. Germline CDR1 LGHDT, CDR2 YNNKEL (reference sequence). The CDR3 reads CASSRQEGYTF. The CDR3 region has the DNA TGTGCCAGCAGCCGACAGGAGGGCTACACCTTC.

The V gene is TRBV4-3, the J gene TRBJ2-1; 12 nucleotides align to TRBD2. The germline V gene encodes CDR1 LGHNA and CDR2 YSLEER. V was clipped by 4 bases and J by 4 bases; unmatched bases: 2. The CDR3 consists of 15 residues. For the CDR3, the DNA is TGCGCCAGCAGCCTCGGACTAGCGGGGTACAATGAGCAGTTCTTC. Translated: CASSLGLAGYNEQFF.

V and J are TRBV4-2 and TRBJ2-1, with 11 bases fitting TRBD2. V lost 1 base, J lost 7 bases, and 6 bases stayed unmatched. The CDR3 extends over 16 amino acids. Germline lookup yields CDR1 LGHNA and CDR2 YNFKEQ. CDR3 coding DNA: TGTGCCAGCAGCCAAGTTGGTAGCGGGGGGGGGAATGAGCAGTTCTTC. Protein product: CASSQVGSGGGNEQFF.

The DNA of the CDR3 is TGTGCCAGCAGCCTTTCTCGAGCCTCGGTCATGGACACTGAAGCTTTCTTT. This codes for CASSLSRASVMDTEAFF. This rearrangement joins TRBV21-1 to TRBJ1-1. TRBV21-1 is classified as a pseudogene. The CDR3 runs 17 residues.

This rearrangement joins TRBV19 to TRBJ2-7; 9 bases are a match to TRBD2. With 3 bases clipped from V and 2 bases from J, the junction kept 5 bases outside the gene matches. Germline V gene lookup returns CDR1 LNHDA and CDR2 SQIVND (reference sequence). This CDR3 contains 15 residues. Here the CDR3 reads CASSIGLAGTYEQYF. As DNA, the CDR3 is TGTGCCAGTAGTATCGGGCTAGCGGGAACCTACGAGCAGTACTTC.

The chain uses TRBV23-1 and TRBJ1-2; 12 nucleotides align to TRBD1. TRBV23-1 is placed among ORFs of uncertain function. V trimming: 8 bases; J trimming: 6 bases; junction bases outside the gene matches: 10. This CDR3 is 15 amino acids long. The CDR3 reads CASWDRGRRTNGYTF. In nucleotides, the CDR3 is TGCGCCAGCTGGGACAGGGGGCGCAGGACTAATGGCTACACCTTC.

J is TRBJ2-5 and V is TRBV19; TRBD2 agrees at 8 bases. With 3 bases clipped from V and 4 bases from J, the junction kept 7 bases outside the gene matches. In germline, CDR1 is LNHDA, CDR2 SQIVND (reference sequence). The CDR3 sequence is 15 residues long. The chain's CDR3 is CASSILGGAGETQYF. The CDR3 nucleotides are TGTGCCAGTAGTATCCTCGGGGGGGCGGGAGAGACCCAGTACTTC.

The rearrangement joins TRBV2 to TRBJ1-5, with D perhaps matching TRBD1 (6 bases). This CDR3 is 14 amino acids long. Germline-derived CDR1 and CDR2 are SNHLY and FYNNEI. Trimming left V 4 bases short and J 2 bases short, with 9 bases between. The DNA for the CDR3 is TGTGCCAGCAGTGCCCCAGGGGGCAATCAGCCCCAGCATTTT. Encoded protein: CASSAPGGNQPQHF.

The chain links TRBV18 to TRBJ1-1; D possibly corresponds to TRBD1 (5 bases). Trimming cost V 2 bases and J 4 bases, with 17 bases left between them. The CDR3 has 16 residues. Germline CDR1 and CDR2: KGHSH and LQKENI. The CDR3 nucleotides read TGTGCCAGCTCACCAGTCCAGGGCAATCTGGGCACTGAAGCTTTCTTT. Translating it yields CASSPVQGNLGTEAFF.

The chain recombines TRBV5-1 with TRBJ2-2; D is unclear. V lost 1 base and J lost 0, with 10 bases in between. CDR3 size: 16 residues. The germline V gene has CDR1 SGHRS and CDR2 YFSETQ. In DNA form, the CDR3 reads TGCGCCAGCAGCTTGCTACCCCACTCGAACACCGGGGAGCTGTTTTTT. Its translation: CASSLLPHSNTGELFF.

The chain couples TRBV18 to TRBJ2-3; D perhaps matches TRBD2 (5 bases). Deletions cut 0 bases from V and 3 bases from J, with 7 bases between. The germline gives CDR1 KGHSH, CDR2 LQKENI. This CDR3 region has 14 residues. CDR3 in amino acids: CASSPPQRTDTQYF. CDR3 coding DNA: TGTGCCAGCTCACCACCTCAGCGGACAGATACGCAGTATTTT.

The chain uses TRBV3-1 (or the pseudogene TRBV3-2) and TRBJ2-2; 11 nucleotides match TRBD2. Per the germline V gene, CDR1 is LGHDT and CDR2 is YNNKEL (reference sequence). This CDR3 comprises 16 residues. The trim removed 5 bases at V and 6 bases at J, leaving 8 bases unmatched. CDR3: CASSFRLAGRAGELFF. The CDR3 DNA sequence: TGTGCCAGCAGCTTCCGACTAGCGGGAAGGGCCGGGGAGCTGTTTTTT.

This chain joins TRBV5-4 and TRBJ1-6; D not resolved. The CDR3 sequence is 15 residues long. Per germline, CDR1 SGHNT and CDR2 YYREEE (reference sequence). The V gene lost 4 bases and the J gene lost 0 bases, with 8 bases spanning the gap. Here the CDR3 reads CASSPFSSYNSPLHF. In nucleotides, the CDR3 is TGTGCCAGCAGCCCATTCAGCTCCTATAATTCACCCCTCCACTTT.

The rearrangement uses TRBV7-9 and TRBJ2-7; 7 bases map to TRBD2. Germline CDR1 is SEHNR and CDR2 is FQNEAQ (reference sequence). The CDR3 length is 18 residues. V lost 2 bases to trimming and J lost 0 bases; unmatched junction nucleotides: 13. The CDR3 sequence is CASSLWADGTIFSYEQYF. The CDR3 DNA follows: TGTGCCAGCAGCTTATGGGCGGACGGGACTATCTTCTCCTACGAGCAGTACTTC. Together with reference TRBV7-9 and TRBJ2-7, the CDR3 gives the full variable domain: DTGVSQNPRHKITKRGQNVTFRCDPISEHNRLYWYRQTLGQGPEFLTYFQNEAQLEKSRLLSDRFSAERPKGSFSTLEIQRTEQGDSAMYLCASSLWADGTIFSYEQYFGPGTRLTVT.

The chain joins TRBV19 to TRBJ2-1; TRBD1 matches at 7 bases. V gave up 2 bases and J gave up 6 bases; unmatched junction bases: 7. The CDR3 consists of 15 residues. The germline V gene has CDR1 LNHDA and CDR2 SQIVND (reference sequence). CDR3 DNA sequence: TGTGCCAGTAGTATAACAGGGGCGCGGCGCAATGAGCAGTTCTTC. It encodes CASSITGARRNEQFF.

The gene calls are TRBV10-3 and TRBJ2-2; tentative D call: TRBD1 (5 bases). CDR1 and CDR2 from the germline V gene are ENHRY and SYGVKD. Trimming shortened V by 7 bases and J by 0 bases, and 15 bases separated the two germline ends. The CDR3 is made up of 16 amino acids. Here the CDR3 reads CAINRWPGSNTGELFF. In DNA, the CDR3 is TGTGCCATCAACCGGTGGCCAGGGTCGAACACCGGGGAGCTGTTTTTT.

This clone occurred once. The chain recombines TRBV24-1 with TRBJ2-7, with a weak D call TRBD2 (6 bases). This CDR3 contains 13 residues. Germline lookup yields CDR1 KGHDR and CDR2 SFDVKD. Trimming took 4 bases from V and 2 from J, leaving 8 bases between them. CDR3 amino acids: CATSEGGTYEQYF. DNA for the CDR3: TGTGCCACCAGTGAGGGGGGTACCTACGAGCAGTACTTC.

This clone was counted once. This chain uses TRBV11-2 with TRBJ2-5; 11 nucleotides line up with TRBD2. The V gene end was trimmed by 0 bases and the J gene end by 1 base; junction bases not matched to a gene: 7. Germline lookup yields CDR1 SGHAT and CDR2 FQNNGV. The CDR3 is 18 amino acids. CDR3 region: CASSLDPPSGGFQETQYF. Here the CDR3 DNA reads TGTGCCAGCAGCTTAGATCCCCCTAGCGGGGGGTTCCAAGAGACCCAGTACTTC.

This chain joins TRBV28 and TRBJ1-2, with D maybe TRBD1 (5 bases). The CDR3 contains 15 residues. Germline V gene sequence: CDR1 MDHEN, CDR2 SYDVKM. Between the trimmed V and J ends, which lost 4 bases and 3 bases, there was a span of 15 bases. This CDR3 reads CASSSSQRGDYGYTF. The CDR3, as DNA: TGTGCCAGCAGTTCATCCCAAAGGGGCGACTATGGCTACACCTTC.

This clone was counted only a few times. V gene TRBV29-1 combines with J gene TRBJ2-5, with 7 bases aligning to TRBD2. The CDR3 covers 15 residues. J gave up 1 base and V 4 bases, and 9 bases lay outside the gene matches. CDR1 and CDR2 from the germline V gene are SQVTM and ANQGSEA. The CDR3 region is CSVVGGREVQETQYF. The CDR3 bases are TGCAGCGTTGTCGGAGGGAGGGAAGTCCAAGAGACCCAGTACTTC.

The rearrangement uses TRBV5-1 and TRBJ2-5; 7 positions match TRBD2. This CDR3 comprises 17 residues. Trimming cost V 3 bases and J 5 bases; bases outside gene matches: 16. Germline V gives CDR1 SGHRS, CDR2 YFSETQ. DNA of the CDR3: TGCGCCAGCAGCTCCTCTGGGCGGGAGCAGTATCGGGAGACCCAGTACTTC. Residues: CASSSSGREQYRETQYF.